The rows below give T cell receptor beta chains drawn from one sample of a study of beta chain features in type 1 diabetes. Libraries were prepared by immunoSEQ multiplex PCR; TCRdb keeps only in-frame clonotypes and omits some of them. Among 200,000 to 300,000 clones listed, roughly 14% were seen once. The sequenced sample consisted of naive CD4+ T cells from blood. These TCRs come from a woman in her thirties or forties in good health. The CDR3 runs from the conserved cysteine through the conserved F or W. Each record gives: V gene, D gene, clone size, J gene, CDR3 protein, CDR3 DNA. A D gene is named only where the DNA matches it firmly. The size field is filled for only some rows; it gives once, few, many or a size class.

V gene: TRBV7-2; D gene: TRBD2; clone size: few; J gene: TRBJ2-5; CDR3 protein: CASSQRTSGEETQYF; CDR3 DNA: TGTGCCAGCAGCCAACGGACTAGCGGTGAAGAGACCCAGTACTTC
V gene: TRBV7-2; D gene: TRBD1; clone size: few; J gene: TRBJ1-2; CDR3 protein: CASSPGQGGYGYTF; CDR3 DNA: TGTGCCAGCAGCCCTGGACAGGGCGGCTATGGCTACACCTTC
V gene: TRBV25-1; D gene: NA; clone size: few; J gene: TRBJ1-2; CDR3 protein: CASSAELGGGGIYGYTF; CDR3 DNA: TGTGCCAGCAGTGCCGAATTGGGGGGGGGCGGCATCTATGGCTACACCTTC
V gene: TRBV11-2; D gene: NA; clone size: few; J gene: TRBJ2-3; CDR3 protein: CASSLVSRTTDTQYF; CDR3 DNA: TGTGCCAGCAGCTTAGTGTCCCGGACAACAGATACGCAGTATTTT
V gene: TRBV5-1; D gene: NA; clone size: few; J gene: TRBJ2-5; CDR3 protein: CASKTGIQETQYF; CDR3 DNA: TGCGCCAGCAAAACAGGGATCCAAGAGACCCAGTACTTC
V gene: TRBV19; D gene: NA; clone size: NA; J gene: TRBJ1-5; CDR3 protein: CASSYRENQPQHF; CDR3 DNA: TGTGCCAGTAGTTACAGGGAAAATCAGCCCCAGCATTTT
V gene: TRBV11-2; D gene: TRBD1; clone size: few; J gene: TRBJ2-2; CDR3 protein: CASSSVRGRHTGELFF; CDR3 DNA: TGTGCCAGCAGCTCTGTCAGGGGGCGTCACACCGGGGAGCTGTTTTTT
V gene: TRBV6-5; D gene: NA; clone size: NA; J gene: TRBJ1-1; CDR3 protein: CASSYLTMTPTEAFF; CDR3 DNA: TGTGCCAGCAGTTACCTCACTATGACCCCCACTGAAGCTTTCTTT
V gene: TRBV9; D gene: TRBD2; clone size: NA; J gene: TRBJ2-3; CDR3 protein: CASSGGATSGRDTQYF; CDR3 DNA: TGTGCCAGCAGCGGGGGGGCGACTAGCGGTCGGGATACGCAGTATTTT
V gene: TRBV19; D gene: TRBD1; clone size: NA; J gene: TRBJ1-1; CDR3 protein: CASSHRGREAEAFF; CDR3 DNA: TGTGCCAGTAGTCACAGGGGGCGCGAGGCTGAAGCTTTCTTT
V gene: TRBV5-1; D gene: NA; clone size: NA; J gene: TRBJ2-2; CDR3 protein: CASSLAWGQKNTGELFF; CDR3 DNA: TGCGCCAGCAGCTTGGCATGGGGGCAGAAAAACACCGGGGAGCTGTTTTTT
V gene: TRBV2; D gene: NA; clone size: NA; J gene: TRBJ1-1; CDR3 protein: CAISSGSTEAFF; CDR3 DNA: TGTGCCATCTCGTCTGGGAGCACTGAAGCTTTCTTT
V gene: TRBV27; D gene: NA; clone size: NA; J gene: TRBJ2-1; CDR3 protein: CASSLVQGGDEQFF; CDR3 DNA: TGTGCCAGCAGTTTAGTCCAGGGAGGAGATGAGCAGTTCTTC
V gene: TRBV4-2; D gene: TRBD2; clone size: few; J gene: TRBJ2-7; CDR3 protein: CASSKTSGMESSYEQYF; CDR3 DNA: TGTGCCAGCAGCAAAACTAGCGGGATGGAAAGCTCCTACGAGCAGTACTTC
V gene: TRBV6-5; D gene: NA; clone size: NA; J gene: TRBJ2-4; CDR3 protein: CASSTPQGSIQYF; CDR3 DNA: TGTGCCAGCAGTACCCCACAGGGAAGCATTCAGTACTTC
V gene: TRBV11-2; D gene: NA; clone size: few; J gene: TRBJ2-1; CDR3 protein: CASSLEPWGGEQFF; CDR3 DNA: TGTGCCAGCAGCTTAGAGCCGTGGGGAGGAGAGCAGTTCTTC
V gene: TRBV6-6; D gene: NA; clone size: NA; J gene: TRBJ2-2; CDR3 protein: CASIGVTDTGELFF; CDR3 DNA: TGTGCCAGCATAGGGGTAACTGACACCGGGGAGCTGTTTTTT
V gene: TRBV21-1; D gene: NA; clone size: NA; J gene: TRBJ1-6; CDR3 protein: CASSCEGQSSYNSPLHF; CDR3 DNA: TGTGCCAGCAGCTGCGAAGGACAGAGCTCCTATAATTCACCCCTCCACTTT
V gene: TRBV7-9; D gene: NA; clone size: few; J gene: TRBJ2-7; CDR3 protein: CASQQAAWDEQYF; CDR3 DNA: TGTGCCAGTCAACAGGCCGCCTGGGACGAGCAGTACTTC
V gene: TRBV7-6; D gene: TRBD1; clone size: few; J gene: TRBJ1-5; CDR3 protein: CASSLYSGGVDQPQHF; CDR3 DNA: TGTGCCAGCAGCTTATATTCAGGGGGCGTCGATCAGCCCCAGCATTTT
V gene: TRBV14; D gene: NA; clone size: few; J gene: TRBJ1-2; CDR3 protein: CASSQAAGSYTF; CDR3 DNA: TGTGCCAGCAGCCAAGCCGCCGGGAGCTACACCTTC
V gene: TRBV11-2; D gene: NA; clone size: NA; J gene: TRBJ1-6; CDR3 protein: CASSLGLRGDNSPLHF; CDR3 DNA: TGTGCCAGCAGCTTAGGTCTTCGGGGGGATAATTCACCCCTCCACTTT
V gene: TRBV9; D gene: NA; clone size: few; J gene: TRBJ1-1; CDR3 protein: CASSVEGHGTEAFF; CDR3 DNA: TGTGCCAGCAGCGTAGAAGGACACGGCACTGAAGCTTTCTTT
V gene: TRBV2; D gene: NA; clone size: few; J gene: TRBJ2-3; CDR3 protein: CASSPEGLGADTQYF; CDR3 DNA: TGTGCCAGCAGTCCCGAAGGCCTAGGGGCAGATACGCAGTATTTT